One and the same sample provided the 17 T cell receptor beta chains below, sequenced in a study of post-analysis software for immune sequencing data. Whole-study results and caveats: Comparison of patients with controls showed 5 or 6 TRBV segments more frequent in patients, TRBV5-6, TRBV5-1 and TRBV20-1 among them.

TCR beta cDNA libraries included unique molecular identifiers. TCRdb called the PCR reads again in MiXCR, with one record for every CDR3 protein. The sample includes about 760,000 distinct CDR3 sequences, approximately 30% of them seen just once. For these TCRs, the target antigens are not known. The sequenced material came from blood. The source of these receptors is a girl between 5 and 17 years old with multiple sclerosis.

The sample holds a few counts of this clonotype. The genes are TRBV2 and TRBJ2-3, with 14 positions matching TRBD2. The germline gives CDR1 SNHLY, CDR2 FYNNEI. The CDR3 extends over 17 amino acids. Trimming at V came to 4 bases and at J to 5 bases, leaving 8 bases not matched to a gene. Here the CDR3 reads CASSGGTSGGGGDTQYF. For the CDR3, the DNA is TGTGCCAGCAGTGGCGGGACTAGCGGGGGAGGCGGAGATACGCAGTATTTT.

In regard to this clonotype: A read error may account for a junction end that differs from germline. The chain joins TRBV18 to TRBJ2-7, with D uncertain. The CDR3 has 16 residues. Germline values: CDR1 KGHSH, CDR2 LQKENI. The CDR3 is CTSSRTGLRSSYEQYF. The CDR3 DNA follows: TGTACCAGCTCACGAACGGGCCTAAGAAGTTCCTACGAGCAGTACTTC.

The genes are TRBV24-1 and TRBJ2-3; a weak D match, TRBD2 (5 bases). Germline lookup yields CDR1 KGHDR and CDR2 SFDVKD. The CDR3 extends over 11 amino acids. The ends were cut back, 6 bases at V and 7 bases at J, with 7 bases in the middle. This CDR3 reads CATSLGNTQYF. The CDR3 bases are TGTGCCACCAGTCTCGGGAATACGCAGTATTTT.

The CDR3: CSAIPSAGGRGQYF. As DNA, the CDR3 is TGCAGTGCTATACCGTCGGCGGGAGGGCGAGGGCAGTACTTC. The genes are TRBV20-1 and TRBJ2-7; 9 nucleotides match TRBD2. CDR1 and CDR2 from the germline V gene are DFQATT and SNEGSKA (reference sequence). Unmatched junction bases numbered 13, after V lost 4 bases and J lost 9 bases. There are 14 residues in the CDR3.

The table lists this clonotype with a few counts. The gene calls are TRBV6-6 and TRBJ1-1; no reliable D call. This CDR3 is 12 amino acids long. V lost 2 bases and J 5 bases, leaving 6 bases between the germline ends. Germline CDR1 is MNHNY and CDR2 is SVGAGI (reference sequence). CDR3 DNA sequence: TGTGCCAGCAGTTACGTATGGACTGAAGCTTTCTTT. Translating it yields CASSYVWTEAFF.

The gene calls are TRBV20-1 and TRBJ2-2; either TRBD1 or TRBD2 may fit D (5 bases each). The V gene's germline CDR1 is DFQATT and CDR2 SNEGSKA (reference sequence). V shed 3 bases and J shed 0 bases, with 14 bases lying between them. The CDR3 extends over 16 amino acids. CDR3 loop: CSARSMGVANTGELFF. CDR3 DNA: TGCAGTGCTAGGTCCATGGGGGTCGCGAACACCGGGGAGCTGTTTTTT.

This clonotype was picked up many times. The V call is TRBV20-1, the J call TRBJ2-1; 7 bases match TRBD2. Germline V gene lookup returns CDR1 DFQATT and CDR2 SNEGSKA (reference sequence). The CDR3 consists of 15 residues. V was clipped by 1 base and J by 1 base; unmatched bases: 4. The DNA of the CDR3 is TGCAGTGCTAGAGCGGTTAGCGGGTCCTACAATGAGCAGTTCTTC. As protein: CSARAVSGSYNEQFF.

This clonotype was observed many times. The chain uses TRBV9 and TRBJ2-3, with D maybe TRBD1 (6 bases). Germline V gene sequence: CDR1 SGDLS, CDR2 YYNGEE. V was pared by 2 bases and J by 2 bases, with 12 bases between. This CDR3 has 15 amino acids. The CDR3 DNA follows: TGTGCCAGCAGCGTCTACAGGGACCCCACAGATACGCAGTATTTT. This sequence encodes CASSVYRDPTDTQYF.

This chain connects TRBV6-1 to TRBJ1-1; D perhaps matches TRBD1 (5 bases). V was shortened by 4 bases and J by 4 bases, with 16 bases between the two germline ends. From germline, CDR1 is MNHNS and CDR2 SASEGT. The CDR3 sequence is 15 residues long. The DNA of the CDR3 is TGTGCCAGCAGTGCCCCCAGGGTGTTGGGCACTGAAGCTTTCTTT. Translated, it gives CASSAPRVLGTEAFF.

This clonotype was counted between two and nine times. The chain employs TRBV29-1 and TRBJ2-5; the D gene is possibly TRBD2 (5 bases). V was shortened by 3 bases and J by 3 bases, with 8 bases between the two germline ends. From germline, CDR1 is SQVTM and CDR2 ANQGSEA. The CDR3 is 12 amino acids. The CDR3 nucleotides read TGCAGCGTTGATCTAGCTAAAGAGACCCAGTACTTC. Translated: CSVDLAKETQYF.

CDR3 amino acids: CASSWAYNEQFF. The DNA for the CDR3 is TGTGCCAGCAGTTGGGCCTACAATGAGCAGTTCTTC. V is TRBV2 and J is TRBJ2-1, with unresolved D. This CDR3 contains 12 residues. The V and J ends lost 5 bases and 2 bases respectively, with 4 bases between them. In germline, CDR1 is SNHLY, CDR2 FYNNEI.

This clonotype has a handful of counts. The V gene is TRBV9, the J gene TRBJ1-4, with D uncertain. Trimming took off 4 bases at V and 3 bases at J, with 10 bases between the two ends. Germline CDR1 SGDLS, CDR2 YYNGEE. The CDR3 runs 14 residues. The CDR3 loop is CASSSHGSNEKLFF. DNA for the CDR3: TGTGCCAGCAGCTCACATGGGTCTAATGAAAAACTGTTTTTT.

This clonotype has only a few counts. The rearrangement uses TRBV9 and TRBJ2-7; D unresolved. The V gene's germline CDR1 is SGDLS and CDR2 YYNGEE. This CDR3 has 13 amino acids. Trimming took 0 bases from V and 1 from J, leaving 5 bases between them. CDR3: CASSVEGSYEQYF. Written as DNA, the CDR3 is TGTGCCAGCAGCGTAGAGGGTTCCTACGAGCAGTACTTC.

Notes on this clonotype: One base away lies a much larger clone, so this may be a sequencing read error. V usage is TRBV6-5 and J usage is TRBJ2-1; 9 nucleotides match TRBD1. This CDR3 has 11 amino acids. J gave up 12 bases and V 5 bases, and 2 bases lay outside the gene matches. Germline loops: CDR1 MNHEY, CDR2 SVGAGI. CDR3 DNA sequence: TGTGCCAGCAGTAGACAGGGGGGGCAGTTCTTC. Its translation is CASSRQGGQFF.

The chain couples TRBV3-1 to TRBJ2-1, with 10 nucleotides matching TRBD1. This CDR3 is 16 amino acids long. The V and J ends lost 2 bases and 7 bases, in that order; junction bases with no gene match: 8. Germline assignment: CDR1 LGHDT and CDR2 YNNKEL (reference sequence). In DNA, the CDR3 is TGTGCCAGCAGCCAACCGGGACAGGGGTCGCGGAATGAGCAGTTCTTC. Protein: CASSQPGQGSRNEQFF.

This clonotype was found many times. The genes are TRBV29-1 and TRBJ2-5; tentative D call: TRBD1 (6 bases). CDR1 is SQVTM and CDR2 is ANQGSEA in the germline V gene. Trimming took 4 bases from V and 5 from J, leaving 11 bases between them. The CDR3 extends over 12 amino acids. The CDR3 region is CSVGGLEETQYF. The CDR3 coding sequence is TGCAGCGTTGGGGGGCTAGAGGAGACCCAGTACTTC.

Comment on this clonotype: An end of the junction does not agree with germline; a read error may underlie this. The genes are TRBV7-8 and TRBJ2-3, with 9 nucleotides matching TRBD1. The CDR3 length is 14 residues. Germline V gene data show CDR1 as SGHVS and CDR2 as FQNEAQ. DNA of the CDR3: TGTGCCGGCAGCTTAGGGGACAGGGCAGATACGCAGTATTTT. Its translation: CAGSLGDRADTQYF.